This passage covers 12 T cell receptor beta chains from one sample sequenced in a study of cytomegalovirus exposure and HLA in healthy donors. Amplification used 60 Vbeta primers and 13 Jbeta primers. TCRdb's table, derived via immunoSEQ multiplex PCR, lists solely in-frame clones and lacks some. This sample has roughly 150,000 clones; nearly 85% occur once, and the top ten carry around 3.2%. The source material was PBMCs. The receptors were sampled from a male donor in good health and CMV-seronegative.

The gene calls are TRBV30 and TRBJ2-1, with 11 bases lining up with TRBD2. CDR1 and CDR2 (germline): GTSNPN, SVGIG (reference sequence). This CDR3 region has 13 residues. V was pared by 3 bases and J by 12 bases, with 7 bases of the junction left unmatched. The CDR3 here is CAWSLTSGSWQFF. CDR3 DNA sequence: TGTGCCTGGAGCCTTACTAGCGGGAGTTGGCAGTTCTTC.

The J gene is TRBJ1-6, the V gene TRBV6-5; a possible D gene is TRBD1 (5 bases). V lost 2 bases to trimming and J lost 0 bases, with 5 bases between them. The CDR3 has 15 amino acids. Germline V lookup: CDR1 MNHEY, CDR2 SVGAGI. The CDR3 DNA reads as TGTGCCAGCAGTTACAGGGGCTCCTATAATTCACCCCTCCACTTT. Translated, it gives CASSYRGSYNSPLHF.

V gene TRBV10-3 combines with J gene TRBJ2-1, with a tentative D call TRBD2 (7 bases). Germline V gene data show CDR1 as ENHRY and CDR2 as SYGVKD. V lost 2 bases and J 0 bases, leaving 14 bases between the germline ends. This CDR3 spans 17 amino acids. This chain's CDR3 is CAISEPGGGASYNEQFF. The CDR3 DNA reads TGTGCCATCAGTGAGCCTGGCGGGGGCGCCTCCTACAATGAGCAGTTCTTC.

The chain links TRBV28 to TRBJ1-1; 7 nucleotides align to TRBD1. The CDR3 is 15 amino acids. The trim removed 6 bases at V and 0 bases at J, leaving 7 bases unmatched. Germline V gene lookup returns CDR1 MDHEN and CDR2 SYDVKM. The CDR3 reads CASRWIDRVNTEAFF. The CDR3, as DNA: TGTGCCAGCAGATGGATTGACAGGGTGAACACTGAAGCTTTCTTT.

V is TRBV6-1 and J is TRBJ2-7; a weak D match, TRBD2 (5 bases). This CDR3 is built from 12 residues. V dropped 5 bases and J dropped 3 bases, with 8 bases sitting between them. The germline CDR1 and CDR2 sequences are MNHNS and SASEGT. CDR3 in amino acids: CASSMTNYEQYF. The CDR3 nucleotides read TGTGCCAGCAGTATGACTAACTACGAGCAGTACTTC.

The chain joins TRBV10-3 to TRBJ2-2; 9 bases fit TRBD1. Germline loops: CDR1 ENHRY, CDR2 SYGVKD. Trimming took 2 bases from V and 7 from J; bases not matched to a gene: 5. There are 15 residues in the CDR3. In DNA, the CDR3 is TGTGCCATCAGTGAGCCGGGACAGGGTAACGGGGAGCTGTTTTTT. It yields the protein CAISEPGQGNGELFF.

This clone was observed once. J is TRBJ2-5 and V is TRBV28, with D possibly being TRBD1 (6 bases). Trimming removed 1 base at V and 6 bases at J, with 15 bases between. Germline CDR1 is MDHEN and CDR2 is SYDVKM. CDR3 length: 15 residues. The CDR3 protein is CASSLLRQGRKTQYF. The CDR3, as DNA: TGTGCCAGCAGTTTATTAAGGCAGGGGCGGAAGACCCAGTACTTC. The variable domain in full, with the rest retrieved from reference TRBV28 and TRBJ2-5, is DVKVTQSSRYLVKRTGEKVFLECVQDMDHENMFWYRQDPGLGLRLIYFSYDVKMKEKGDIPEGYSVSREKKERFSLILESASTNQTSMYLCASSLLRQGRKTQYFGPGTRLLVL.

The chain carries TRBV28 and TRBJ2-1; 10 positions match TRBD1. Germline values: CDR1 MDHEN, CDR2 SYDVKM. This CDR3 has 15 amino acids. Losses at the gene ends were 3 bases for V and 6 bases for J; bases not matched to a gene: 5. The CDR3 sequence: CASSFGTGARNEQFF. In nucleotides, the CDR3 is TGTGCCAGCAGTTTTGGGACAGGGGCTCGCAATGAGCAGTTCTTC.

This rearrangement joins TRBV18 to TRBJ1-2, with D perhaps TRBD1 (6 bases). Between the trimmed V and J ends, which lost 4 bases and 6 bases, there was a span of 18 bases. The CDR3 runs 15 residues. Germline CDR1 and CDR2: KGHSH and LQKENI. CDR3 DNA: TGTGCCAGCTCACTTATCGAGGGCAGGGGAAATGGCTACACCTTC. This encodes CASSLIEGRGNGYTF.

The chain couples TRBV28 to TRBJ1-1; unclear D gene. The CDR3 totals 11 residues. Germline lookup yields CDR1 MDHEN and CDR2 SYDVKM. Trimming pared 3 bases from V and 7 bases from J, leaving 6 bases between. In DNA, the CDR3 is TGTGCCAGCAGTTTTGGGAGTGAAGCTTTCTTT. Translated: CASSFGSEAFF.

The chain combines TRBV10-3 with TRBJ1-1; TRBD1 might be the D (6 bases). Germline loops: CDR1 ENHRY, CDR2 SYGVKD. Between the trimmed V and J ends, which lost 8 bases and 2 bases, there was a span of 12 bases. The CDR3 extends over 13 amino acids. CDR3: CAIAGTRNTEAFF. The CDR3 DNA follows: TGTGCCATCGCCGGGACAAGAAACACTGAAGCTTTCTTT.

This rearrangement joins TRBV5-6 to TRBJ2-7; 7 positions agree with TRBD1. Germline V gene lookup returns CDR1 SGHDT and CDR2 YYEEEE. With V trimmed by 7 bases and J by 1 base, 8 bases remained unmatched. The CDR3 covers 14 residues. CDR3 coding DNA: TGTGCCAGCCTTACGACAGGGACATCCTACGAGCAGTACTTC. This codes for CASLTTGTSYEQYF.